Below are 28 T cell receptor beta chains sequenced from a single sample in a study of blood T cell repertoires in COVID-19. The table came from immunoSEQ multiplex PCR; TCRdb's copy has only in-frame clones and leaves some out. The sample shows about 68,000 clones, 70% to 90% of them seen only once. The sample taken for sequencing was peripheral blood. All receptors derive from a man aged 45-65 years with acute or convalescent COVID-19.

This clone was counted once. V usage is TRBV9 and J usage is TRBJ1-2, with D possibly matching TRBD1 (6 bases). The CDR3 is 14 residues long. The germline V gene has CDR1 SGDLS and CDR2 YYNGEE. The V gene lost 4 bases and the J gene lost 4 bases, with 14 bases spanning the gap. CDR3 loop: CASSPERGGYGYTF. The CDR3 DNA reads as TGTGCCAGCAGCCCAGAGAGGGGGGGCTATGGCTACACCTTC.

The CDR3 here is CASSGRKNNQPQHF. DNA of the CDR3: TGTGCCAGCAGCGGCAGGAAAAACAATCAGCCCCAGCATTTT. The chain is built from TRBV5-6 and TRBJ1-5; D gene ambiguous. The CDR3 length is 14 residues. With 4 bases removed from V and 3 bases from J, the gap between germline ends came to 11 bases. The germline CDR1 and CDR2 sequences are SGHDT and YYEEEE. The whole variable domain, filled in from reference TRBV5-6 and TRBJ1-5, reads DAGVTQSPTHLIKTRGQQVTLRCSPKSGHDTVSWYQQALGQGPQFIFQYYEEEERQRGNFPDRFSGHQFPNYSSELNVNALLLGDSALYLCASSGRKNNQPQHFGDGTRLSIL.

The chain combines TRBV6-5 with TRBJ2-1; 7 bases map to TRBD1. Trimming removed 2 bases from V and 4 bases from J; junction bases left unmatched: 2. The CDR3 consists of 14 residues. Germline V CDR1 and CDR2: MNHEY, SVGAGI. CDR3 sequence: CASSYDRVYNEQFF. The CDR3 DNA follows: TGTGCCAGCAGTTACGACAGGGTTTACAATGAGCAGTTCTTC.

Only a few counts were recorded for this clone. This chain uses TRBV27 with TRBJ2-7, with D perhaps matching TRBD1 (6 bases). This CDR3 is 13 amino acids long. With 6 bases removed from V and 2 bases from J, the gap between germline ends came to 11 bases. Germline CDR1 is MNHEY and CDR2 is SMNVEV (reference sequence). The CDR3 DNA reads as TGTGCCAGCAGCCCACAGGGTCCCTACGAGCAGTACTTC. This codes for CASSPQGPYEQYF.

J is TRBJ1-6 and V is TRBV30; no clear D gene. Germline V gene data show CDR1 as GTSNPN and CDR2 as SVGIG (reference sequence). Trimming shortened V by 4 bases and J by 4 bases, and 8 bases separated the two germline ends. This CDR3 contains 13 residues. The chain's CDR3 is CAWNELYNSPLHF. The CDR3 coding sequence is TGTGCCTGGAATGAACTGTATAATTCACCCCTCCACTTT.

V is TRBV3-1 (or the pseudogene TRBV3-2) and J is TRBJ2-1; the match to TRBD2 covers 14 bases. CDR3 length equals 20 residues. In germline, CDR1 is LGHDT, CDR2 YNNKEL (reference sequence). Trimming removed 1 base from V and 8 bases from J; junction bases left unmatched: 16. The CDR3 nucleotides are TGTGCCAGCAGCCAAGCCGGGGGACTAGCGGGGGCTAACTCTTTGTATGAGCAGTTCTTC. Residues: CASSQAGGLAGANSLYEQFF.

V is TRBV28 and J is TRBJ2-2, with 7 bases aligning to TRBD1. Germline V gives CDR1 MDHEN, CDR2 SYDVKM. The CDR3 loop spans 14 amino acids. Trimming removed 6 bases from V and 1 base from J; junction bases left unmatched: 2. The CDR3 loop reads CASRRQGNTGELFF. The CDR3 nucleotides are TGTGCCAGCAGGAGACAGGGGAACACCGGGGAGCTGTTTTTT.

This clone was observed a few times. This chain uses TRBV4-1 with TRBJ1-2, with a weak D call TRBD1 (6 bases). The length of the CDR3 is 15 residues. Germline lookup yields CDR1 MGHRA and CDR2 YSYEKL. Trimming left V 2 bases short and J 4 bases short, with 14 bases between. CDR3 sequence (DNA): TGCGCCAGCAGCCAAATAGCCACACAGGGCTATGGCTACACCTTC. Translating it yields CASSQIATQGYGYTF.

The gene calls are TRBV11-3 and TRBJ2-3; weak D call: TRBD1 (7 bases). CDR1 is SGHNT, CDR2 YENEEA, per germline. CDR3 length: 15 amino acids. Trimming shortened V by 5 bases and J by 2 bases, and 14 bases separated the two germline ends. CDR3: CASSQEGAVTDTQYF. The CDR3 coding sequence is TGTGCCAGCAGCCAGGAGGGGGCGGTCACAGATACGCAGTATTTT.

This clone was found once. The J gene is TRBJ2-1, the V gene TRBV5-1; maybe TRBD2 (6 bases). CDR3 length equals 15 residues. CDR1 is SGHRS, CDR2 YFSETQ, per germline. Trimming stripped 3 bases from V and 4 bases from J, with 14 bases between. The CDR3 nucleotides are TGCGCCAGCAGCTCAGGAGGGACGACTTACAATGAGCAGTTCTTC. It encodes CASSSGGTTYNEQFF. The whole variable domain, remainder taken from reference TRBV5-1 and TRBJ2-1, is KAGVTQTPRYLIKTRGQQVTLSCSPISGHRSVSWYQQTPGQGLQFLFEYFSETQRNKGNFPGRFSGRQFSNSRSEMNVSTLELGDSALYLCASSSGGTTYNEQFFGPGTRLTVL.

The chain has TRBV29-1 and TRBJ1-1, with D hard to call. The V and J ends lost 4 bases and 4 bases respectively, with 7 bases between them. CDR3 length equals 11 residues. Germline CDR1 reads SQVTM; CDR2 reads ANQGSEA. The DNA for the CDR3 is TGCAGCGTTGGGGAGAGCACTGAAGCTTTCTTT. Protein: CSVGESTEAFF. The whole variable domain, remainder taken from reference TRBV29-1 and TRBJ1-1, is SAVISQKPSRDICQRGTSLTIQCQVDSQVTMMFWYRQQPGQSLTLIATANQGSEATYESGFVIDKFPISRPNLTFSTLTVSNMSPEDSSIYLCSVGESTEAFFGQGTRLTVV.

The V gene is TRBV11-2, the J gene TRBJ2-3; 8 nucleotides agree with TRBD2. The CDR3 is 14 amino acids. CDR1 is SGHAT and CDR2 is FQNNGV in the germline V gene. Germline trimming cut 5 bases from V and 2 bases from J; bases unmatched to any gene: 3. As DNA, the CDR3 is TGTGCCAGCAGCCCCGGACTAGCCACAGATACGCAGTATTTT. This translates into CASSPGLATDTQYF.

The gene calls are TRBV5-6 and TRBJ2-5; 10 positions agree with TRBD2. With 3 bases clipped from V and 7 bases from J, the junction kept 12 bases outside the gene matches. The CDR3 totals 16 residues. Germline loops: CDR1 SGHDT, CDR2 YYEEEE. CDR3 in DNA: TGTGCCAGCAGCTCGACTGAGCGGGGGGGTCCGTGGACCCAGTACTTC. This sequence encodes CASSSTERGGPWTQYF.

V is TRBV7-2 and J is TRBJ2-5; 7 bases align to TRBD2. Germline V gives CDR1 SGHTA, CDR2 FQGNSA. V shed 1 base, J shed 4 bases, and the junction held 3 bases outside the gene matches. The CDR3 contains 14 residues. The DNA of the CDR3 is TGTGCCAGCAGCTTAGGGGGCGGGGGAGAGACCCAGTACTTC. It encodes CASSLGGGGETQYF.

The V gene is TRBV6-5, the J gene TRBJ1-2; 7 bases map to TRBD1. The length of the CDR3 is 14 residues. Germline V gene lookup returns CDR1 MNHEY and CDR2 SVGAGI. V lost 6 bases and J lost 5; bases outside the gene matches: 9. The CDR3 reads CASRKTGLPYGYTF. In DNA form, the CDR3 reads TGTGCCAGCAGAAAGACAGGGCTCCCATATGGCTACACCTTC.

This clone was seen a few times. The chain is built from TRBV6-1 and TRBJ2-1; 8 positions match TRBD1. The germline V gene has CDR1 MNHNS and CDR2 SASEGT. The J segment lost 8 bases and the V segment lost 3 bases, leaving 9 bases of the junction unmatched. CDR3 length equals 15 residues. CDR3 bases: TGTGCCAGCAGTGACGGGATGACAGGGGAGTATGAGCAGTTCTTC. This translates into CASSDGMTGEYEQFF.

This clone was seen a few times. The chain combines TRBV4-2 with TRBJ2-3, with 7 bases lining up with TRBD2. Trimming at V came to 0 bases and at J to 6 bases, leaving 9 bases not matched to a gene. The CDR3 has 16 amino acids. CDR1 LGHNA and CDR2 YNFKEQ come from the germline V gene. The CDR3: CASSQEGGTDVDTQYF. The DNA for the CDR3 is TGTGCCAGCAGCCAAGAGGGGGGGACCGACGTTGATACGCAGTATTTT.

The gene calls are TRBV6-5 and TRBJ2-5, with 8 bases identical to TRBD1. The J segment lost 5 bases and the V segment lost 6 bases, leaving 8 bases of the junction unmatched. Germline V gives CDR1 MNHEY, CDR2 SVGAGI. The CDR3 extends over 14 amino acids. CDR3 loop: CASSFGRGRETQYF. CDR3 nucleotides: TGTGCCAGCAGCTTCGGCAGGGGGCGGGAGACCCAGTACTTC.

V and J are TRBV6-1 and TRBJ2-1; possibly TRBD1 for D (6 bases). CDR3 length: 15 residues. The V gene's germline CDR1 is MNHNS and CDR2 SASEGT. Trimming stripped 1 base from V and 5 bases from J, with 12 bases between. The CDR3 DNA reads as TGTGCCAGCAGTGAAGGGTGGGGGCGAAACAATGAGCAGTTCTTC. It specifies CASSEGWGRNNEQFF.

V and J are TRBV18 and TRBJ2-6; TRBD1 is a possible D gene (6 bases). The germline V gene encodes CDR1 KGHSH and CDR2 LQKENI. Trimming shortened V by 1 base and J by 0 bases, and 13 bases separated the two germline ends. The CDR3 is 18 amino acids. CDR3 in amino acids: CASSPRPDSLSGANVLTF. CDR3 in DNA: TGTGCCAGCTCACCACGACCGGACAGTCTCTCTGGGGCCAACGTCCTGACTTTC.

This chain links TRBV10-1 with TRBJ2-2; 8 positions agree with TRBD1. This CDR3 is 17 amino acids long. Germline assignment: CDR1 WNHNN and CDR2 SYGVQD (reference sequence). The trim removed 10 bases at V and 1 base at J, leaving 14 bases unmatched. CDR3 amino acids: CANGPTGVFRNTGELFF. The CDR3 region has the DNA TGCGCCAATGGACCGACAGGGGTTTTCCGGAACACCGGGGAGCTGTTTTTT.

The chain combines TRBV5-1 with TRBJ2-5, with D unresolved. With 4 bases removed from V and 1 base from J, the gap between germline ends came to 8 bases. The CDR3 length is 13 residues. Looked up from germline, CDR1 is SGHRS and CDR2 is YFSETQ. The CDR3 loop reads CASSSRIQETQYF. CDR3 sequence (DNA): TGCGCCAGCAGCAGCCGCATCCAAGAGACCCAGTACTTC.

The genes are TRBV5-1 and TRBJ2-1; 9 bases match TRBD2. This CDR3 has 15 amino acids. Looked up from germline, CDR1 is SGHRS and CDR2 is YFSETQ. Trimming removed 4 bases from V and 0 bases from J; junction bases left unmatched: 2. The CDR3 protein is CASSPRGGSYNEQFF. As DNA, the CDR3 is TGCGCCAGCAGCCCGCGGGGGGGCTCCTACAATGAGCAGTTCTTC.

This clone appeared a single time. The J gene is TRBJ2-1, the V gene TRBV11-3, with a weak D call TRBD1 (5 bases). This CDR3 has 17 residues. Germline V CDR1 and CDR2: SGHNT, YENEEA. The ends were cut back, 2 bases at V and 4 bases at J, with 18 bases in the middle. CDR3 nucleotide sequence: TGTGCCAGCAGCTTATCTCCCAGTCAGGGTGGGTACAATGAGCAGTTCTTC. Amino acids: CASSLSPSQGGYNEQFF.

The chain links TRBV30 to TRBJ1-1; 7 nucleotides align to TRBD1. The CDR3 spans 15 residues. V was pared by 4 bases and J by 2 bases, with 10 bases of the junction left unmatched. Per the germline V gene, CDR1 is GTSNPN and CDR2 is SVGIG (reference sequence). CDR3: CAWNKPGQLNTEAFF. CDR3 coding DNA: TGTGCCTGGAACAAACCGGGACAGCTTAACACTGAAGCTTTCTTT.

In its sample, this clone was seen once. The CDR3 reads CASSVVRRAAQYF. CDR3 nucleotide sequence: TGTGCCAGCAGCGTAGTGAGGAGGGCGGCGCAGTACTTC. V is TRBV9 and J is TRBJ2-7, with D possibly TRBD2 on 6 matching bases. The CDR3 contains 13 residues. The germline V and J ends were trimmed by 0 bases and 9 bases, with 13 bases remaining between them. Germline V gene data show CDR1 as SGDLS and CDR2 as YYNGEE.

The CDR3 region is CASSSIGTVDNEKLFF. CDR3 DNA sequence: TGTGCCAGCAGCTCGATTGGGACAGTGGATAATGAAAAACTGTTTTTT. The rearrangement joins TRBV5-6 to TRBJ1-4; 7 bases line up with TRBD1. V shed 3 bases and J 4 bases; nucleotides not matched to a gene: 9. Looked up from germline, CDR1 is SGHDT and CDR2 is YYEEEE. This CDR3 has 16 amino acids.

The chain couples TRBV4-1 to TRBJ1-1; a weak D match, TRBD1 (6 bases). Looked up from germline, CDR1 is MGHRA and CDR2 is YSYEKL. The CDR3 is 14 residues long. V was cut by 0 bases and J by 4 bases, with 9 bases left in between. CDR3 nucleotide sequence: TGCGCCAGCAGCCAAGAGTCAGGGGTCACTGAAGCTTTCTTT. Protein product: CASSQESGVTEAFF.